This T cell receptor (beta chain) was captured by sequencing in a study of persistence of HIV-infected CD4 T cells. Study-wide background: Donors were ART-treated; their CMV- and Gag-responding CD4+ T cells were isolated.

The libraries were made with immunoSEQ version 4 in survey mode. Clones were read by immunoSEQ multiplex PCR, and TCRdb kept only the in-frame ones, dropping some. The table includes fewer than 35,000 clones, around 80% detected once. Stimulation used 10 ug/mL lysate from CMV-infected fibroblasts. CD40L/CD69 double-negative CD45RO-high memory CD4+ T cells were collected. The sample holds a few counts of this clone. Its cognate antigen is unknown. The CDR3 sequence is 15 residues long. The germline V gene encodes CDR1 LNHDA and CDR2 SQIVND (reference sequence). V lost 10 bases to trimming and J lost 6 bases, with 19 bases between them.

This clonotype originated in an adult woman with HIV who was CMV-seropositive. This sequence joins TRBV19 and TRBJ2-6; D could derive from TRBD1 or TRBD2 (5 bases each). The input for sequencing was CD4+ T cells sorted from PBMCs after approximately 18-hour stimulation, taken from a patient who received antiretroviral therapy. The CDR3 DNA reads TGTGCCACGGGACCGCCCGGTTCTATGGCCAACGTCCTGACTTTC. Protein: CATGPPGSMANVLTF.